This paragraph reports one T cell receptor beta chain. V lost 0 bases, J lost 14 bases, and 2 bases stayed unmatched. This CDR3 spans 13 amino acids. CDR1 is SGHRS and CDR2 is YFSETQ in the germline V gene. This entry comes from a study of shared clonotypes between healthy human individuals. Under the authors' procedure: Owing to the provision of junction-only sequences devoid of quality scores by immunoSEQ, filtering differed. TCRdb's copy holds only in-frame clones and misses some; the assay was immunoSEQ multiplex PCR. The V and J calls and clone size are taken from that table; D and trimming were inferred from the DNA. In the table there are about 2.4 million clones, roughly 93% of which are singletons.

This TCR was recovered from a man aged 18 to 35 in good health. Some clones in this sample may be carry-over from other donors' samples. The sample was naive CD4+ T cells from PBMCs. The subset denotes: CD45RA+ positively selected. The chain is built from TRBV5-1 and TRBJ1-6, with TRBD1 matching 10 bases. The CDR3 here is CASSLEGTGALHF. The CDR3 DNA reads as TGCGCCAGCAGCTTGGAAGGGACAGGGGCCCTCCACTTT.